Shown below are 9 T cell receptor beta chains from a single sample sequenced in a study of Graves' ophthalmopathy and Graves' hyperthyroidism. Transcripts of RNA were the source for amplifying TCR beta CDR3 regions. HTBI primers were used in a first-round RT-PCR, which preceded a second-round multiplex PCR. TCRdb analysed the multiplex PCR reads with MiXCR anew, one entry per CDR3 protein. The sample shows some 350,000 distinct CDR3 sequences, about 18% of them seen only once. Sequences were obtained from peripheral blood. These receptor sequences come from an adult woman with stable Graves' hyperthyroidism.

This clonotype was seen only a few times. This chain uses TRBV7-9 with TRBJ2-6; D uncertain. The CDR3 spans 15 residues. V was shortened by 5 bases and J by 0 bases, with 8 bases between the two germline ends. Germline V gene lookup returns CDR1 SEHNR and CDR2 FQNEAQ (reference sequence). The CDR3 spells CASSQGASGANVLTF. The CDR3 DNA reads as TGTGCCAGCAGCCAAGGAGCCTCTGGGGCCAACGTCCTGACTTTC.

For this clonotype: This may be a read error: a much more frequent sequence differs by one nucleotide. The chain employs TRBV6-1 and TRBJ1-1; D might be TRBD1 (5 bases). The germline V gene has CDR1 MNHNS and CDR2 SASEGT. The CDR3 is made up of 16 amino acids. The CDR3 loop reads CASRPQGGLMNTEASF. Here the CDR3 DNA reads TGTGCCAGCAGGCCTCAGGGAGGGCTCATGAACACTGAAGCTTCCTTT.

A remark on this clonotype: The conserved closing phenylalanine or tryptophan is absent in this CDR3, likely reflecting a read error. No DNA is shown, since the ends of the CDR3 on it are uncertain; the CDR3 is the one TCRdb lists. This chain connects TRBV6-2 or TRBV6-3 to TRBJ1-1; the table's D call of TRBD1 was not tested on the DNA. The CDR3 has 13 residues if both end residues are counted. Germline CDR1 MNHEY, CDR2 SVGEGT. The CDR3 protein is CASSYGGAPEACY.

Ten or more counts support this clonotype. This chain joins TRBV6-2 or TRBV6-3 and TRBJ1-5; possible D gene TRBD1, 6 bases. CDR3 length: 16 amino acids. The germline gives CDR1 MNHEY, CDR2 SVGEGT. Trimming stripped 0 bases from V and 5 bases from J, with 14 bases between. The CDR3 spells CASSYSVSGGHQPQHF. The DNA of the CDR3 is TGTGCCAGCAGTTACTCAGTGAGCGGGGGCCATCAGCCCCAGCATTTT.

The CDR3 DNA reads TGTGCCAGCAGTGAAGGGGATGCAGGGGTCTATGGCTACACCTTC. Residues: CASSEGDAGVYGYTF. The V and J genes are TRBV6-1 and TRBJ1-2; D possibly corresponds to TRBD1 (6 bases). Trimming stripped 1 base from V and 4 bases from J, with 13 bases between. There are 15 residues in the CDR3. The germline V gene encodes CDR1 MNHNS and CDR2 SASEGT.

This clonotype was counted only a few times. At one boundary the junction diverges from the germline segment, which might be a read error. CDR3: CASSGGGLAKNIKYF. In DNA, the CDR3 is TGTGCCAGCAGTGGCGGGGGACTAGCCAAAAACATTAAGTACTTC. The chain joins TRBV2 to TRBJ2-4; TRBD2 matches 9 bases. Per the germline V gene, CDR1 is SNHLY and CDR2 is FYNNEI. The CDR3 consists of 15 residues.

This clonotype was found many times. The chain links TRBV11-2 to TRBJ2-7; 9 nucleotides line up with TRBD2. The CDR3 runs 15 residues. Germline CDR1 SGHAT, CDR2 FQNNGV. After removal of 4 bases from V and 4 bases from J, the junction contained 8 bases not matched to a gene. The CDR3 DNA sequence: TGTGCCAGCAGCTGGCGGGGGGGATCTATATACGAGCAGTACTTC. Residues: CASSWRGGSIYEQYF.

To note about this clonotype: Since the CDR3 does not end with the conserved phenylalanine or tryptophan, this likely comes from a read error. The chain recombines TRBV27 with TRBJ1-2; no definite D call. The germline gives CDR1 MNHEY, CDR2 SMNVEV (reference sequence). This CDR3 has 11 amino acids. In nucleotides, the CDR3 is TGTGCTAGCAGCGGGTTGAATGGCTACACCTAC. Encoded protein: CASSGLNGYTY.

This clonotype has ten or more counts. The CDR3 sequence is CASSQGRYGYTF. The DNA for the CDR3 is TGTGCCAGCAGCCAAGGGCGTTATGGCTACACCTTC. The rearrangement joins TRBV7-2 to TRBJ1-2; no clear D gene. The V gene's germline CDR1 is SGHTA and CDR2 FQGNSA. The germline V and J ends were trimmed by 5 bases and 5 bases, with 9 bases remaining between them. The CDR3 has 12 amino acids.